The 28 T cell receptor beta chains in this list originate from one sample, sequenced in a study of tumor-infiltrating lymphocytes in primary liver carcinoma. Germline DNA was also extracted, and blood RNA derived from unsorted whole blood. A constant-region primer served to make TCR beta cDNA from about 500 ng total RNA. Three nested multiplex PCR rounds, a slightly modified ARM-PCR, produced the libraries for TCR beta. TRBV1-TRBV30 forward primers paired with a C-beta reverse primer drove the first two PCR rounds, about 10 cycles each. MiXCR was run by TCRdb on the multiplex PCR reads, yielding one entry per CDR3 protein. This table has about 310,000 distinct CDR3 sequences, approximately 58% appearing once. Source material: peripheral blood. The receptors were sampled from a woman in her 30s with primary liver carcinoma and hepatitis B virus infection.

On this clonotype: One end of the junction varies from germline; a read error may be responsible. The chain joins TRBV10-3 to TRBJ2-5; D unresolved. The CDR3 extends over 12 amino acids. Germline CDR1 reads ENHRY; CDR2 reads SYGVKD. Written as DNA, the CDR3 is TGTGCCATCAGCGAGTTCAACGAGACCCAGTACTTC. It is translated as CAISEFNETQYF.

For this clonotype: Mismatch with germline at one junction end may stem from a read error. V gene TRBV30 combines with J gene TRBJ2-2, with D tentatively TRBD1 (6 bases). Per germline, CDR1 GTSNPN and CDR2 SVGIG (reference sequence). The CDR3 spans 14 residues. The CDR3 DNA follows: TGTGTCTGGACTTGGGGGCGGAACACCGGGGAGCTGTTTTTT. As protein: CVWTWGRNTGELFF.

Comment on this clonotype: A read error may produce the germline difference seen at one junction end. The V gene is TRBV11-2, the J gene TRBJ1-3; D unclear. This CDR3 comprises 16 residues. The germline V gene has CDR1 SGHAT and CDR2 FQNNGV. CDR3 residues: CTSSWSLVGSGNTIYF. CDR3 coding DNA: TGTACCAGTAGCTGGAGTTTGGTGGGATCTGGAAACACCATATATTTT.

The V gene is TRBV10-3, the J gene TRBJ2-7; 7 nucleotides align to TRBD1. This CDR3 comprises 13 residues. Germline CDR1 and CDR2: ENHRY and SYGVKD. Trimming removed 5 bases from V and 4 bases from J; junction bases left unmatched: 5. The CDR3 DNA reads TGTGCCATCAGTCGGGACAGATTATACGAGCAGTACTTC. Translating it yields CAISRDRLYEQYF.

Of note for this clonotype: This may stem from a read error, because a much larger clone lies one nucleotide away. This rearrangement joins TRBV29-1 to TRBJ2-2; TRBD2 matches at 10 bases. The CDR3 has 15 residues. Germline loops: CDR1 SQVTM, CDR2 ANQGSEA. CDR3 loop: CSVAGLAANTGELLF. CDR3 DNA: TGCAGCGTGGCTGGACTAGCGGCGAACACCGGGGAGCTGTTGTTT.

As to this clonotype: A clone one base away is much larger, so this may be a read error. The chain joins TRBV6-6 to TRBJ2-5, with a possible D match to TRBD2 (6 bases). This CDR3 is 12 amino acids long. V was shortened by 5 bases and J by 7 bases, with 11 bases between the two germline ends. From germline, CDR1 is MNHNY and CDR2 SVGAGI (reference sequence). Written as DNA, the CDR3 is TGTGCCAGCAGTCTAACGGGAGTGACCCAGTACTTC. It is translated as CASSLTGVTQYF.

To note about this clonotype: Since a much larger clone is just one base distant, this may be a read error. The chain combines TRBV29-1 with TRBJ2-3; D not resolved. This CDR3 region has 10 residues. Germline lookup yields CDR1 SQVTM and CDR2 ANQGSEA. Trimming cost V 8 bases and J 8 bases, with 11 bases left between them. In nucleotides, the CDR3 is TGCAGCATTTTTGTCGGTACGCAGTATTTT. Translating it yields CSIFVGTQYF.

As concerns this clonotype: At one end the junction does not follow the germline gene, possibly because of a read error. The J gene is TRBJ2-7, the V gene TRBV6-5; no reliable D call. CDR3 length: 16 residues. Germline CDR1 is MNHEY and CDR2 is SVGAGI. The CDR3 DNA is TGTGCCAGCAGAAGTCCGGCCGGGTTCCTGCCCCACGAGCAGTGCTTC. Translating it yields CASRSPAGFLPHEQCF.

CDR3 region: CASTAHQVGELFF. Written as DNA, the CDR3 is TGTGCCAGCACTGCCCATCAGGTCGGGGAGCTGTTTTTT. The rearrangement links TRBV12-3 or TRBV12-4 to TRBJ2-2, with D unclear. V shed 7 bases and J shed 7 bases, with 13 bases lying between them. This CDR3 spans 13 amino acids.

About this clonotype: Given a much more abundant clone one base away, this may be a read error. The chain joins TRBV6-1 to TRBJ2-3; 9 bases agree with TRBD2. Germline lookup yields CDR1 MNHNS and CDR2 SASEGT. The CDR3 contains 16 residues. Trimming cost V 10 bases and J 5 bases; bases outside gene matches: 16. CDR3 coding DNA: TGTGCCATCAGCGATACCTTAGCGGGAGCCGGAGATACGCAGTATTTT. Its translation is CAISDTLAGAGDTQYF.

For this clonotype: A much larger clone sits a single nucleotide away, making a read error possible. This sequence joins TRBV29-1 and TRBJ2-1; 13 bases align to TRBD2. Per germline, CDR1 SQVTM and CDR2 ANQGSEA. The CDR3 has 15 residues. CDR3 sequence reads: CSVGTGLAGSREQSF. The CDR3 DNA is TGCAGCGTTGGAACGGGACTAGCGGGAAGTCGTGAGCAGTCCTTC.

Many counts were recorded for this clonotype. The rearrangement joins TRBV12-3 or TRBV12-4 to TRBJ1-1; D gene unclear. The CDR3 is 12 residues long. V was cut by 5 bases and J by 7 bases, with 11 bases left in between. In DNA form, the CDR3 reads TGTGCCAGCAGTATCGGCACAGTTGAAGCTTTCTTT. Translated: CASSIGTVEAFF.

This clonotype came up a few times. The J gene is TRBJ2-1, the V gene TRBV6-2 or TRBV6-3, with D possibly matching TRBD2 (5 bases). Germline V gene data show CDR1 as MNHEY and CDR2 as SVGEGT. CDR3 length: 11 residues. V was pared by 6 bases and J by 7 bases, with 7 bases between. CDR3 DNA: TGTGCCAGCAGATCGGGAAATGAGCAGTTCTTC. Encoded protein: CASRSGNEQFF.

As DNA, the CDR3 is TGTGCCAGCAGGGGACAGGGGTGGAACGAGCAGTACTTC. Amino acids: CASRGQGWNEQYF. This chain connects TRBV27 to TRBJ2-7, with TRBD1 identical over 10 bases. The CDR3 is made up of 13 amino acids. V trimming: 6 bases; J trimming: 5 bases; junction bases outside the gene matches: 4. Germline CDR1 and CDR2: MNHEY and SMNVEV (reference sequence).

Comments on this clonotype: A much larger clone lies a single base off, so this may be a read error. CDR3 loop: CASSQEGGGAQNTEPFF. The CDR3 DNA follows: TGCGCCAGCAGCCAAGAAGGGGGGGGAGCGCAGAACACTGAACCTTTCTTT. The chain recombines TRBV4-1 with TRBJ1-1, with D tentatively TRBD1 (6 bases). Germline V gene lookup returns CDR1 MGHRA and CDR2 YSYEKL. The CDR3 consists of 17 residues.

This chain connects TRBV29-1 to TRBJ2-5; 8 nucleotides line up with TRBD2. Per the germline V gene, CDR1 is SQVTM and CDR2 is ANQGSEA. This CDR3 has 15 amino acids. Trimming took 3 bases from V and 4 from J; bases not matched to a gene: 10. This CDR3 is CSVDLTGGPLETQYF. CDR3 nucleotides: TGCAGCGTTGATCTCACGGGAGGGCCGTTAGAGACCCAGTACTTC.

The rearrangement links TRBV11-2 to TRBJ2-2, with TRBD1 matching over 9 bases. Losses at the gene ends were 1 base for V and 9 bases for J; bases not matched to a gene: 9. Germline CDR1 reads SGHAT; CDR2 reads FQNNGV. The CDR3 is made up of 16 amino acids. The CDR3 protein is CASSLAGTGIPWELFF. For the CDR3, the DNA is TGTGCCAGCAGCTTAGCCGGGACAGGGATACCGTGGGAGCTGTTTTTT.

As concerns this clonotype: The germline gene is not matched at one end of the junction; a read error may be the cause. This chain uses TRBV11-2 with TRBJ2-1; D is uncertain. The length of the CDR3 is 11 residues. In germline, CDR1 is SGHAT, CDR2 FQNNGV. The CDR3 is CTSAHYGEQFF. CDR3 coding DNA: TGTACCAGCGCCCATTATGGTGAGCAGTTCTTC.

A few counts support this clonotype. This chain links TRBV6-5 with TRBJ2-7, with D hard to call. Germline CDR1 and CDR2: MNHEY and SVGAGI. V was shortened by 7 bases and J by 4 bases, with 8 bases between the two germline ends. CDR3 length: 11 residues. The CDR3 is CASKLGYEQYF. The CDR3 DNA is TGTGCCAGCAAGTTAGGGTACGAGCAGTACTTC.

Concerning this clonotype itself: This sequence may be a read error, since a much larger clone differs from it by one base. The chain employs TRBV4-2 and TRBJ2-3, with D maybe TRBD1 (6 bases). The CDR3 totals 13 residues. CDR1 and CDR2 (germline): LGHNA, YNFKEQ. In DNA, the CDR3 is TGTGCCGGCAGCCAAGGACAGCAACAGTCGCAGTATTTT. Protein sequence: CAGSQGQQQSQYF.

This chain uses TRBV6-5 with TRBJ2-1; the match to TRBD2 covers 7 bases. Germline V gives CDR1 MNHEY, CDR2 SVGAGI. The CDR3 loop spans 15 amino acids. Trimming took 6 bases from V and 8 from J; bases not matched to a gene: 13. Here the CDR3 DNA reads TGTGCCAGCAGCCGGGGGACTAAAGAAGTGGATGAGCAGTTCTTC. Its translation is CASSRGTKEVDEQFF.

Remarks on this clonotype: Relative to the germline gene, one junction end is altered; a read error may explain this. This chain joins TRBV4-1 and TRBJ2-1, with unresolved D. Looked up from germline, CDR1 is MGHRA and CDR2 is YSYEKL. The CDR3 consists of 14 residues. In DNA form, the CDR3 reads TGCGCCAGCAGTAGGTTGGCTTCCTACAATAAGCAGTTCTTC. This gives the protein CASSRLASYNKQFF.

This clonotype has at least ten counts. J is TRBJ1-1 and V is TRBV29-1; no clear D gene. Trimming removed 3 bases at V and 5 bases at J, with 10 bases between. Germline V CDR1 and CDR2: SQVTM, ANQGSEA. The CDR3 spans 12 residues. This chain's CDR3 is CSVEVSRTEAFF. The CDR3 coding sequence is TGCAGCGTTGAGGTGTCCCGAACTGAAGCTTTCTTT. The whole variable domain, remainder taken from reference TRBV29-1 and TRBJ1-1, is SAVISQKPSRDICQRGTSLTIQCQVDSQVTMMFWYRQQPGQSLTLIATANQGSEATYESGFVIDKFPISRPNLTFSTLTVSNMSPEDSSIYLCSVEVSRTEAFFGQGTRLTVV.

In regard to this clonotype: This may be a read error: a much more frequent sequence differs by one nucleotide. V is TRBV29-1 and J is TRBJ2-3, with D hard to call. The length of the CDR3 is 13 residues. Germline CDR1 SQVTM, CDR2 ANQGSEA. The CDR3 protein is CSVEEMGADMQYF. The CDR3 coding sequence is TGCAGCGTCGAAGAGATGGGCGCAGATATGCAGTATTTT.

In regard to this clonotype: One base away lies a much larger clone, so this may be a sequencing read error. V gene TRBV6-5 combines with J gene TRBJ2-6, with 12 nucleotides matching TRBD2. The germline gives CDR1 MNHEY, CDR2 SVGAGI. The length of the CDR3 is 20 residues. CDR3 bases: TGTGCCAGCAGTTACGGGCTAGCGGGAGGGTTTAGCTCTGGGTCCAACGTCCTGACTTTC. Amino acid sequence: CASSYGLAGGFSSGSNVLTF.

The J gene is TRBJ2-1, the V gene TRBV11-2; TRBD2 agrees at 9 bases. Unmatched junction bases numbered 2, after V lost 2 bases and J lost 3 bases. The germline gives CDR1 SGHAT, CDR2 FQNNGV. The CDR3 is 15 residues long. CDR3 bases: TGTGCCAGCAGCTTATCTAGCGGGGACTACAATGAGCAGTTCTTC. Residues: CASSLSSGDYNEQFF. The variable domain in full, completed from reference TRBV11-2 and TRBJ2-1, reads EAGVAQSPRYKIIEKRQSVAFWCNPISGHATLYWYQQILGQGPKLLIQFQNNGVVDDSQLPKDRFSAERLKGVDSTLKIQPAKLEDSAVYLCASSLSSGDYNEQFFGPGTRLTVL.

The chain joins TRBV5-4 to TRBJ2-5; 8 nucleotides agree with TRBD2. J gave up 5 bases and V 0 bases, and 9 bases lay outside the gene matches. There are 16 residues in the CDR3. CDR1 SGHNT and CDR2 YYREEE come from the germline V gene (reference sequence). The DNA of the CDR3 is TGTGCCAGCAGCTTGGTAGGGACTGGCGGGAGGGAGACCCAGTACTTC. This encodes CASSLVGTGGRETQYF.

There are a few counts of this clonotype. For the CDR3, the DNA is TGTGCCAGCAGACTGGACGAGACCTCTGGAAACACCATATATTTT. This translates into CASRLDETSGNTIYF. The chain carries TRBV12-3 or TRBV12-4 and TRBJ1-3, with D unresolved. Trimming took off 6 bases at V and 0 bases at J, with 12 bases between the two ends. The CDR3 loop spans 15 amino acids.